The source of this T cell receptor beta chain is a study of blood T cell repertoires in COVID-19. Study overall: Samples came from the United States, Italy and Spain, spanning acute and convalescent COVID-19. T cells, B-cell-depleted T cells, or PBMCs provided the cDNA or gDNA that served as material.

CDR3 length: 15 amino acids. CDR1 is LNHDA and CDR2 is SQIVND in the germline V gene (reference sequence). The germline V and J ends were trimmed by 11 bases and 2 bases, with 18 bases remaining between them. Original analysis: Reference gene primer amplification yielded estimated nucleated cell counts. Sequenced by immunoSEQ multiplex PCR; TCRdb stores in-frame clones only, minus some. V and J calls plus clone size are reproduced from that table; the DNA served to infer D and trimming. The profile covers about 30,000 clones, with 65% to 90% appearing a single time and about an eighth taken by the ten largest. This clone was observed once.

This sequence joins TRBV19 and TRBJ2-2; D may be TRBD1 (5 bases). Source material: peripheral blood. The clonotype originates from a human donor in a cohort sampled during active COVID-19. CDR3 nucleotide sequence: TGTGCCGTGGAAGTTGGACATTTTAACACCGGGGAGCTGTTTTTT. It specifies CAVEVGHFNTGELFF.